These 25 T cell receptor beta chains were all obtained from the same sample, sequenced in a study of cytomegalovirus exposure and HLA in healthy donors. Amplification used 60 Vbeta primers and 13 Jbeta primers. Some clones are missing from TCRdb's copy, which holds only in-frame ones; the method was immunoSEQ multiplex PCR. The data show roughly 80,000 clones, roughly 74% seen once. Sequencing input: PBMCs. Source of these receptors: a woman aged 50 to 60 in good health and CMV-seropositive.

This sequence joins TRBV30 and TRBJ2-1, with 13 bases identical to TRBD2. Germline CDR1 is GTSNPN and CDR2 is SVGIG (reference sequence). This CDR3 region has 15 residues. V lost 8 bases to trimming and J lost 7 bases; unmatched junction nucleotides: 11. The CDR3 nucleotides are TGTGCCAGCGACCCCCCGGGACTAGCGGGAAATGAGCAGTTCTTC. Amino acids: CASDPPGLAGNEQFF.

The chain couples TRBV28 to TRBJ2-2, with 10 bases identical to TRBD2. J was trimmed by 13 bases and V by 5 bases; bases with no gene match: 4. The germline CDR1 and CDR2 sequences are MDHEN and SYDVKM. The CDR3 is made up of 12 amino acids. CDR3 nucleotide sequence: TGTGCCAGCAGTCTAGCGGGAGTCGTGCTGTTTTTT. Translation gives CASSLAGVVLFF.

The CDR3 protein is CASSFGGQYGYTF. CDR3 DNA: TGTGCCAGCAGTTTTGGGGGCCAGTATGGCTACACCTTC. V gene TRBV27 combines with J gene TRBJ1-2, with a tentative D call TRBD1 (6 bases). This CDR3 is built from 13 residues. Germline assignment: CDR1 MNHEY and CDR2 SMNVEV (reference sequence). The ends were cut back, 3 bases at V and 5 bases at J, with 10 bases in the middle.

This clone was counted between two and nine times. V is TRBV6-5 and J is TRBJ2-2; TRBD1 aligns across 7 bases. The V gene end was trimmed by 6 bases and the J gene end by 6 bases; junction bases not matched to a gene: 4. The CDR3 is 13 residues long. The germline CDR1 and CDR2 sequences are MNHEY and SVGAGI. The CDR3 DNA sequence: TGTGCCAGCAGCCTCGGGACAGCCGGGGAGCTGTTTTTT. It translates to CASSLGTAGELFF.

The chain recombines TRBV19 with TRBJ1-5; perhaps TRBD1 as D (6 bases). The V gene's germline CDR1 is LNHDA and CDR2 SQIVND (reference sequence). The length of the CDR3 is 15 residues. V dropped 6 bases and J dropped 0 bases, with 12 bases sitting between them. CDR3 DNA sequence: TGTGCCAGTAGCACGACAGGAAATAGCAATCAGCCCCAGCATTTT. Translation gives CASSTTGNSNQPQHF.

The gene calls are TRBV7-6 and TRBJ2-3, with TRBD2 matching over 9 bases. Germline V gene lookup returns CDR1 SGHVS and CDR2 FNYEAQ. The CDR3 totals 17 residues. The J segment lost 2 bases and the V segment lost 2 bases, leaving 8 bases of the junction unmatched. CDR3 sequence (DNA): TGTGCCAGCAGCTTAATAAGCCTAGCGGGGACCACAGATACGCAGTATTTT. Protein product: CASSLISLAGTTDTQYF.

This clone was found a few times. The rearrangement uses TRBV6-5 and TRBJ1-1; D is possibly TRBD1 (6 bases). Trimming pared 2 bases from V and 5 bases from J, leaving 12 bases between. Germline V gene lookup returns CDR1 MNHEY and CDR2 SVGAGI. CDR3 size: 14 residues. The CDR3 bases are TGTGCCAGCAGTTACACGAGGGGGGGAACTGAAGCTTTCTTT. Its translation is CASSYTRGGTEAFF.

This clone was seen just once. This chain uses TRBV6-5 with TRBJ2-7; TRBD2 agrees at 7 bases. This CDR3 contains 14 residues. Germline V gene lookup returns CDR1 MNHEY and CDR2 SVGAGI. J lost 4 bases, V lost 6 bases, and 9 bases had no gene match. This CDR3 is CASRRTSLFYEQYF. In DNA, the CDR3 is TGTGCCAGCAGAAGGACTAGTCTTTTTTACGAGCAGTACTTC.

This clone was seen only a few times. The CDR3 sequence is CASSLEQGRNQPQHF. The CDR3 DNA reads TGTGCCAGCAGTTTAGAACAGGGACGGAATCAGCCCCAGCATTTT. This chain uses TRBV28 with TRBJ1-5; tentative D call: TRBD1 (6 bases). Deletions cut 2 bases from V and 4 bases from J, with 12 bases between. CDR1 is MDHEN, CDR2 SYDVKM, per germline. This CDR3 contains 15 residues.

This rearrangement joins TRBV18 to TRBJ2-3; D is undetermined. Trimming stripped 8 bases from V and 2 bases from J, with 11 bases between. The CDR3 length is 13 residues. The germline CDR1 and CDR2 sequences are KGHSH and LQKENI. As DNA, the CDR3 is TGTGCCAGCAACAACCTGCACACAGATACGCAGTATTTT. It translates to CASNNLHTDTQYF.

This clone appeared a single time. The V call is TRBV2, the J call TRBJ1-5; D perhaps matches TRBD1 (5 bases). There are 15 residues in the CDR3. Trimming stripped 4 bases from V and 0 bases from J, with 10 bases between. The V gene's germline CDR1 is SNHLY and CDR2 FYNNEI. CDR3 amino acids: CASSALTDSNQPQHF. CDR3 sequence (DNA): TGTGCCAGCAGTGCTTTGACAGATAGCAATCAGCCCCAGCATTTT.

J is TRBJ1-2 and V is TRBV5-1; D perhaps matches TRBD1 (5 bases). Deletions cut 0 bases from V and 3 bases from J, with 12 bases between. This CDR3 is 15 amino acids long. CDR1 SGHRS and CDR2 YFSETQ come from the germline V gene. The CDR3 DNA follows: TGCGCCAGCAGCTTGGACCTATGGGGGGACTATGGCTACACCTTC. Translation: CASSLDLWGDYGYTF.

The chain has TRBV28 and TRBJ2-7, with D perhaps TRBD1 (6 bases). The germline V gene encodes CDR1 MDHEN and CDR2 SYDVKM. This CDR3 spans 14 amino acids. V dropped 4 bases and J dropped 3 bases, with 13 bases sitting between them. The CDR3 loop reads CASSSGVPNYEQYF. CDR3 DNA sequence: TGTGCCAGCAGTTCAGGGGTCCCAAACTACGAGCAGTACTTC.

The J gene is TRBJ2-5, the V gene TRBV28, with D possibly matching TRBD1 (5 bases). V lost 5 bases, J lost 7 bases, and 17 bases lay in between. The germline gives CDR1 MDHEN, CDR2 SYDVKM. The CDR3 contains 14 residues. The CDR3 DNA reads as TGTGCCAGCAGTACCGGTGGGGCCGTACGGACCCAGTACTTC. Translating gives CASSTGGAVRTQYF.

The chain links TRBV2 to TRBJ2-6; 8 nucleotides align to TRBD1. The CDR3 has 15 residues. CDR1 is SNHLY and CDR2 is FYNNEI in the germline V gene. The ends lost 4 bases at V and 2 bases at J; junction bases unmatched: 1. The CDR3 DNA reads as TGTGCCAGCAGTGTGGGACAGGCTGGGGCCAACGTCCTGACTTTC. Amino acid sequence: CASSVGQAGANVLTF.

J is TRBJ2-1 and V is TRBV9; 10 nucleotides match TRBD2. Germline V gives CDR1 SGDLS, CDR2 YYNGEE. V shed 3 bases, J shed 9 bases, and the junction held 9 bases outside the gene matches. The CDR3 has 15 amino acids. The CDR3 loop reads CASSEGGLATGEQFF. DNA for the CDR3: TGTGCCAGCAGCGAGGGGGGACTAGCGACGGGTGAGCAGTTCTTC.

This rearrangement joins TRBV27 to TRBJ1-5; TRBD1 matches at 7 bases. Germline V gene lookup returns CDR1 MNHEY and CDR2 SMNVEV (reference sequence). CDR3 length: 15 amino acids. Trimming took 4 bases from V and 6 from J; bases not matched to a gene: 9. CDR3 in DNA: TGTGCCAGCAGTTCCCGACAGGGCTTCACTCAGCCCCAGCATTTT. Translation gives CASSSRQGFTQPQHF.

This clone was counted once. The V gene is TRBV7-9, the J gene TRBJ1-5, with D perhaps matching TRBD1 (5 bases). This CDR3 region has 14 residues. Germline V gene data show CDR1 as SEHNR and CDR2 as FQNEAQ (reference sequence). V dropped 4 bases and J dropped 4 bases, with 11 bases sitting between them. This chain's CDR3 is CASSSRGDNQPQHF. The CDR3 DNA reads as TGTGCCAGCAGCTCCCGGGGGGATAATCAGCCCCAGCATTTT.

The rearrangement uses TRBV6-1 and TRBJ2-7; D is perhaps TRBD1 (6 bases). The CDR3 is 14 residues long. V lost 9 bases, J lost 0 bases, and 15 bases lay in between. Germline V lookup: CDR1 MNHNS, CDR2 SASEGT. The CDR3 loop reads CASLLGGSSYEQYF. Written as DNA, the CDR3 is TGTGCCAGTCTACTAGGGGGAAGCTCCTACGAGCAGTACTTC.

V is TRBV12-5 and J is TRBJ1-1; tentatively, D is TRBD1 (5 bases). CDR1 LGHNT and CDR2 FRNRAP come from the germline V gene. Trimming stripped 1 base from V and 10 bases from J, with 10 bases between. The CDR3 loop spans 12 amino acids. DNA for the CDR3: TGTGCTAGTGGTTTGGAGCGGGGGGTAGCTTTCTTT. It is translated as CASGLERGVAFF.

This clone is labeled as medium-sized. The chain is built from TRBV11-2 and TRBJ2-7; possibly TRBD2 for D (6 bases). Germline-derived CDR1 and CDR2 are SGHAT and FQNNGV. The CDR3 contains 14 residues. V was cut by 5 bases and J by 3 bases, with 14 bases left in between. The CDR3 is CASSITRLVYEQYF. CDR3 sequence (DNA): TGTGCCAGCAGCATCACCCGACTAGTCTACGAGCAGTACTTC.

This clone was observed once. The chain links TRBV28 to TRBJ1-3; 8 positions match TRBD1. The germline V gene encodes CDR1 MDHEN and CDR2 SYDVKM. This CDR3 is 17 amino acids long. After removal of 4 bases from V and 0 bases from J, the junction contained 8 bases not matched to a gene. The CDR3 region is CASSSRGGTGSGNTIYF. The CDR3 DNA follows: TGTGCCAGCAGTTCCCGGGGAGGGACAGGCTCTGGAAACACCATATATTTT.

The chain employs TRBV28 and TRBJ1-2; D possibly corresponds to TRBD1 (6 bases). The CDR3 loop spans 13 amino acids. Germline values: CDR1 MDHEN, CDR2 SYDVKM. The V end lost 6 bases, the J end lost 4 bases, and 12 bases lay between the germline ends. CDR3 DNA sequence: TGTGCCAGCAGACAGGGATCGAGCTATGGCTACACCTTC. Protein sequence: CASRQGSSYGYTF.

The genes are TRBV19 and TRBJ2-1, with 9 bases matching TRBD2. Germline CDR1 LNHDA, CDR2 SQIVND (reference sequence). The V and J ends lost 3 bases and 8 bases, in that order; junction bases with no gene match: 5. The CDR3 sequence is 14 residues long. CDR3 residues: CASSISGSWDEQFF. The CDR3 DNA reads as TGTGCCAGTAGTATTAGCGGGAGTTGGGATGAGCAGTTCTTC.

This chain connects TRBV29-1 to TRBJ2-1; 10 positions agree with TRBD2. Germline CDR1 is SQVTM and CDR2 is ANQGSEA. This CDR3 has 15 amino acids. After removal of 3 bases from V and 7 bases from J, the junction contained 9 bases not matched to a gene. As DNA, the CDR3 is TGCAGCGTTGAGAGGGGAAGCGGGGGGGGGAATGAGCAGTTCTTC. This gives the protein CSVERGSGGGNEQFF.